This T cell receptor (beta chain) is drawn from a study of identical twins. General study points: High-abundance cord blood beta clonotypes had fewer insertions; memory repertoires showed none. There was more out-of-frame TCR alpha sharing in monozygotic twins than models estimated.

As for this clonotype: The target antigen is unknown.

This CDR3 comprises 16 residues. Trimming pared 1 base from V and 2 bases from J, leaving 9 bases between. Germline CDR1 is SGHDN and CDR2 is FVKESK. TCRdb reprocessed the 5' RACE reads via MiXCR and lists one record per CDR3 protein. Of some 1,700,000 distinct CDR3 sequences in the sample, around 33% were seen once. The source material was cord blood. The chain is built from TRBV14 and TRBJ1-6; D uncertain. This TCR derives from a newborn girl in good health. This CDR3 reads CASSQVYGAYNSPLHF. The CDR3 nucleotides read TGTGCCAGCAGCCAAGTATACGGAGCCTATAATTCACCCCTCCACTTT.